This passage covers 30 T cell receptor beta chains from one sample sequenced in a study of T cells in Graves' hyperthyroidism and ophthalmopathy. Authors of the study amplified TCR beta CDR3 regions from RNA transcripts. The study used the HTBI primer set for a first-round RT-PCR of the TCR CDR3. TCRdb redid the calling of the multiplex PCR reads with MiXCR, one entry per CDR3 protein. In the table there are some 510,000 distinct CDR3 sequences, roughly 20% of which are singletons. Source material: blood. The receptors shown here come from a man aged 18 to 29 with Graves' hyperthyroidism.

This clonotype was found many times. CDR3 protein: CASTVQGGTETQYF. CDR3 nucleotides: TGTGCCAGCACCGTACAGGGGGGCACAGAGACCCAGTACTTC. The gene calls are TRBV28 and TRBJ2-5; 8 positions match TRBD1. The CDR3 covers 14 residues. The germline V gene has CDR1 MDHEN and CDR2 SYDVKM. The ends lost 7 bases at V and 4 bases at J; junction bases unmatched: 8.

Many counts were recorded for this clonotype. The rearrangement uses TRBV28 and TRBJ2-2; no firm D call. The germline gives CDR1 MDHEN, CDR2 SYDVKM. The CDR3 sequence is 14 residues long. V shed 7 bases and J shed 6 bases, with 15 bases lying between them. The CDR3 region has the DNA TGTGCCAGCACCCTTCTAGGGTCATCCGGGGAGCTGTTTTTT. Amino acids: CASTLLGSSGELFF.

This chain connects TRBV30 to TRBJ2-4, with D unclear. Trimming removed 5 bases from V and 1 base from J, with 6 bases in between. The CDR3 runs 12 residues. Germline V CDR1 and CDR2: GTSNPN, SVGIG (reference sequence). CDR3 loop: CAWGWAKNIQYF. The CDR3 DNA follows: TGTGCCTGGGGTTGGGCCAAAAACATTCAGTACTTC. Full variable domain (rest looked up from reference TRBV30 and TRBJ2-4): SQTIHQWPATLVQPVGSPLSLECTVEGTSNPNLYWYRQAAGRGLQLLFYSVGIGQISSEVPQNLSASRPQDRQFILSSKKLLLSDSGFYLCAWGWAKNIQYFGAGTRLSVL.

This clonotype came up a few times. The rearrangement uses TRBV19 and TRBJ1-1; D is unclear. The germline gives CDR1 LNHDA, CDR2 SQIVND (reference sequence). The ends were cut back, 5 bases at V and 0 bases at J, with 10 bases in the middle. This CDR3 comprises 14 residues. CDR3 loop: CASSFRILNTEAFF. CDR3 nucleotides: TGTGCCAGTAGTTTCAGGATCCTGAACACTGAAGCTTTCTTT.

The chain recombines TRBV7-2 with TRBJ2-7; D gene ambiguous. With 2 bases removed from V and 0 bases from J, the gap between germline ends came to 11 bases. This CDR3 region has 15 residues. Germline V gives CDR1 SGHTA, CDR2 FQGNSA. DNA for the CDR3: TGTGCCAGCAGCTTAAGTGGCATCAACTCCTACGAGCAGTACTTC. Translation gives CASSLSGINSYEQYF.

This clonotype was detected ten times or more. The chain links TRBV12-5 to TRBJ1-1; perhaps TRBD1 as D (5 bases). The germline CDR1 and CDR2 sequences are LGHNT and FRNRAP. CDR3 length: 14 residues. The V end lost 4 bases, the J end lost 0 bases, and 9 bases lay between the germline ends. In nucleotides, the CDR3 is TGTGCTAGTGGTTCGGGAGGGGTGAACACTGAAGCTTTCTTT. It translates to CASGSGGVNTEAFF.

This chain links TRBV5-1 with TRBJ1-5, with D unclear. Trimming left V 1 base short and J 4 bases short, with 18 bases between. CDR3 length: 17 amino acids. Per the germline V gene, CDR1 is SGHRS and CDR2 is YFSETQ. As DNA, the CDR3 is TGCGCCAGCAGCTTGTTCCTCACACAGAGCAAGAATCAGCCCCAGCATTTT. Protein: CASSLFLTQSKNQPQHF.

This clonotype was picked up many times. This sequence joins TRBV24-1 and TRBJ1-2, with D uncertain. Germline loops: CDR1 KGHDR, CDR2 SFDVKD. Trimming stripped 6 bases from V and 3 bases from J, with 13 bases between. The CDR3 has 14 residues. CDR3 sequence: CATSRKSGDYGYTF. The CDR3 coding sequence is TGTGCCACCAGTCGCAAATCGGGCGACTATGGCTACACCTTC.

In its sample, this clonotype was seen many times. Given a much more abundant clone one base away, this may be a read error. The V and J genes are TRBV6-1 and TRBJ2-7; no reliable D call. The V gene lost 1 base and the J gene lost 6 bases, with 4 bases spanning the gap. The CDR3 sequence is 11 residues long. Germline loops: CDR1 MNHNS, CDR2 SASEGT. The CDR3 loop reads CASSEGSEQYF. The DNA of the CDR3 is TGTGCCAGCAGTGAAGGGTCCGAGCAGTACTTC.

This clonotype has only a few counts. The rearrangement joins TRBV19 to TRBJ1-2, with 11 bases matching TRBD1. The CDR3 is 15 residues long. The J segment lost 4 bases and the V segment lost 7 bases, leaving 8 bases of the junction unmatched. Germline V CDR1 and CDR2: LNHDA, SQIVND (reference sequence). The CDR3 DNA sequence: TGTGCCAGTACTACCGGGACAGGGGGGTCCTATGGCTACACCTTC. It translates to CASTTGTGGSYGYTF.

This clonotype was detected many times. The V and J genes are TRBV12-3 or TRBV12-4 and TRBJ1-2, with 9 bases identical to TRBD1. The CDR3 extends over 16 amino acids. Trimming removed 2 bases from V and 4 bases from J; junction bases left unmatched: 8. CDR3 in amino acids: CASSLLETGGFYGYTF. The CDR3 coding sequence is TGTGCCAGCAGTTTATTGGAGACAGGGGGATTCTATGGCTACACCTTC.

This clonotype was found many times. V usage is TRBV30 and J usage is TRBJ2-5, with no clear D. The ends were cut back, 2 bases at V and 4 bases at J, with 11 bases in the middle. The CDR3 spans 13 residues. Per the germline V gene, CDR1 is GTSNPN and CDR2 is SVGIG (reference sequence). The CDR3 coding sequence is TGTGCCTGGAGTACCCAAGCGTTAGAGACCCAGTACTTC. Protein: CAWSTQALETQYF.

At least ten counts were recorded for this clonotype. The J gene is TRBJ2-7, the V gene TRBV2; 7 nucleotides line up with TRBD1. In germline, CDR1 is SNHLY, CDR2 FYNNEI. The CDR3 consists of 12 residues. With 5 bases clipped from V and 6 bases from J, the junction kept 4 bases outside the gene matches. In DNA, the CDR3 is TGTGCCAGCAGTTCAGGGGGTAGCGAGCAGTACTTC. Its translation: CASSSGGSEQYF.

This clonotype was counted between two and nine times. The rearrangement uses TRBV12-3 or TRBV12-4 and TRBJ2-2, with 7 bases identical to TRBD1. J was trimmed by 4 bases and V by 8 bases; bases with no gene match: 7. The CDR3 has 14 amino acids. The DNA for the CDR3 is TGTGCCAGCGGAACAGGGGTTAGCACCGGGGAGCTGTTTTTT. Its translation: CASGTGVSTGELFF.

This clonotype was observed many times. V and J are TRBV11-2 and TRBJ2-7; TRBD1 agrees at 8 bases. The CDR3 has 18 amino acids. Looked up from germline, CDR1 is SGHAT and CDR2 is FQNNGV. J gave up 2 bases and V 3 bases, and 15 bases lay outside the gene matches. The CDR3 sequence is CASSFSSVPDRGPYEQYF. The CDR3 nucleotides read TGTGCCAGCAGCTTTTCCAGCGTACCTGACAGGGGCCCCTACGAGCAGTACTTC. Full variable domain (rest looked up from reference TRBV11-2 and TRBJ2-7): EAGVAQSPRYKIIEKRQSVAFWCNPISGHATLYWYQQILGQGPKLLIQFQNNGVVDDSQLPKDRFSAERLKGVDSTLKIQPAKLEDSAVYLCASSFSSVPDRGPYEQYFGPGTRLTVT.

This clonotype came up many times. V usage is TRBV10-3 and J usage is TRBJ1-5; no reliable D call. Per the germline V gene, CDR1 is ENHRY and CDR2 is SYGVKD. The V end was cut by 4 bases, the J end by 0 bases, with 10 bases between. The CDR3 covers 15 residues. CDR3 in DNA: TGTGCCATCAGTGGAGGGCCTTATAGCAATCAGCCCCAGCATTTT. Encoded protein: CAISGGPYSNQPQHF.

This rearrangement joins TRBV6-1 to TRBJ2-7; 8 bases align to TRBD1. CDR3 length equals 13 residues. V was clipped by 8 bases and J by 3 bases; unmatched bases: 6. From germline, CDR1 is MNHNS and CDR2 SASEGT. DNA for the CDR3: TGTGCCAGCGGGCAGGGGGCAGACTACGAGCAGTACTTC. It is translated as CASGQGADYEQYF.

The chain links TRBV6-1 to TRBJ2-5, with 9 bases lining up with TRBD1. The germline V gene encodes CDR1 MNHNS and CDR2 SASEGT. The CDR3 has 14 amino acids. Trimming at V came to 5 bases and at J to 4 bases, leaving 5 bases not matched to a gene. The CDR3 sequence: CASSLRDRVETQYF. CDR3 bases: TGTGCCAGCAGTCTCCGGGACAGGGTAGAGACCCAGTACTTC.

The rearrangement links TRBV28 to TRBJ1-2; D gene uncertain. Trimming took off 7 bases at V and 2 bases at J, with 14 bases between the two ends. The CDR3 has 14 amino acids. The V gene's germline CDR1 is MDHEN and CDR2 SYDVKM. CDR3 sequence (DNA): TGTGCCAGCATCTCCAGCCCGGGGAACTATGGCTACACCTTC. This gives the protein CASISSPGNYGYTF.

In this sample, this clonotype turned up many times. The chain joins TRBV7-2 to TRBJ1-5; D gene uncertain. V was cut by 5 bases and J by 4 bases, with 15 bases left in between. The CDR3 covers 15 residues. CDR1 and CDR2 (germline): SGHTA, FQGNSA. This CDR3 reads CASSRDGPYNQPQHF. The CDR3 bases are TGTGCCAGCAGCCGAGATGGACCGTATAATCAGCCCCAGCATTTT.

This clonotype was recorded at least ten times. The gene calls are TRBV6-1 and TRBJ1-1, with D possibly TRBD1 on 6 matching bases. The V end was cut by 1 base, the J end by 1 base, with 7 bases between. Germline CDR1 MNHNS, CDR2 SASEGT. The CDR3 loop spans 14 amino acids. The CDR3 reads CASSEGTENTEAFF. The CDR3 DNA reads as TGTGCCAGCAGTGAAGGGACAGAGAACACTGAAGCTTTCTTT.

This clonotype came up many times. The V and J genes are TRBV30 and TRBJ1-1; unclear D gene. Germline V gene lookup returns CDR1 GTSNPN and CDR2 SVGIG (reference sequence). V was trimmed by 6 bases and J by 10 bases, leaving 6 bases between them. The CDR3 has 8 amino acids. The CDR3 is CACNGAFF. In DNA form, the CDR3 reads TGTGCCTGCAACGGAGCTTTCTTT.

This clonotype was seen at least ten times. The chain combines TRBV6-5 with TRBJ1-5; 8 nucleotides line up with TRBD1. CDR1 MNHEY and CDR2 SVGAGI come from the germline V gene. The V segment lost 7 bases and the J segment 4 bases; nucleotides outside the gene matches: 9. The CDR3 spans 15 residues. CDR3 sequence reads: CASNTGQGLNQPQHF. The CDR3 DNA reads as TGTGCCAGCAACACCGGACAGGGTCTTAATCAGCCCCAGCATTTT.

The chain uses TRBV19 and TRBJ1-2; 7 bases match TRBD1. The V gene end was trimmed by 7 bases and the J gene end by 3 bases; junction bases not matched to a gene: 11. This CDR3 contains 15 residues. Germline V CDR1 and CDR2: LNHDA, SQIVND (reference sequence). Here the CDR3 reads CASTPVRDSYYGYTF. The CDR3 DNA sequence: TGTGCCAGTACTCCCGTGAGGGACAGTTACTATGGCTACACCTTC.

This clonotype has ten or more counts. The chain uses TRBV12-5 and TRBJ1-1, with 7 bases aligning to TRBD1. Germline CDR1 is LGHNT and CDR2 is FRNRAP. J was trimmed by 7 bases and V by 1 base; bases with no gene match: 6. The CDR3 has 14 amino acids. For the CDR3, the DNA is TGTGCTAGTGGTTTGGAACGAGACAGGGATGAAGCTTTCTTT. Amino acids: CASGLERDRDEAFF. The whole variable domain, filled in from reference TRBV12-5 and TRBJ1-1, reads DARVTQTPRHKVTEMGQEVTMRCQPILGHNTVFWYRQTMMQGLELLAYFRNRAPLDDSGMPKDRFSAEMPDATLATLKIQPSEPRDSAVYFCASGLERDRDEAFFGQGTRLTVV.

This clonotype was detected many times. The chain combines TRBV18 with TRBJ2-5; no firm D call. The V and J ends lost 3 bases and 0 bases respectively, with 11 bases between them. Germline CDR1 reads KGHSH; CDR2 reads LQKENI. This CDR3 comprises 15 residues. CDR3 sequence: CASSPSPKYQETQYF. In nucleotides, the CDR3 is TGTGCCAGCTCACCCTCCCCCAAGTACCAAGAGACCCAGTACTTC. The variable domain in full, completed from reference TRBV18 and TRBJ2-5, reads NAGVMQNPRHLVRRRGQEARLRCSPMKGHSHVYWYRQLPEEGLKFMVYLQKENIIDESGMPKERFSAEFPKEGPSILRIQQVVRGDSAAYFCASSPSPKYQETQYFGPGTRLLVL.

This clonotype has at least ten counts. The chain is built from TRBV12-3 or TRBV12-4 and TRBJ1-3; D is uncertain. The germline V and J ends were trimmed by 4 bases and 3 bases, with 10 bases remaining between them. The CDR3 runs 14 residues. CDR3 bases: TGTGCCAGCAGTTATGACATCAATGGAAACACCATATATTTT. Its translation: CASSYDINGNTIYF.

Many counts were recorded for this clonotype. At one end the junction does not follow the germline gene, possibly because of a read error. The chain recombines TRBV12-3 or TRBV12-4 with TRBJ1-2, with D possibly TRBD1 on 5 matching bases. The CDR3 has 16 amino acids. The CDR3 protein is CASSLLLGGTLGHLAF. The CDR3 bases are TGTGCCAGCAGTTTACTTCTGGGCGGGACCCTCGGGCACCTCGCCTTC.

This clonotype was recorded many times. DNA for the CDR3: TGTGCCAGCAAACGGGACAGGGGCAATGGCTACACCTTC. Translating it yields CASKRDRGNGYTF. The rearrangement links TRBV6-5 to TRBJ1-2; TRBD1 agrees at 10 bases. V trimming: 7 bases; J trimming: 6 bases; junction bases outside the gene matches: 5. The germline V gene encodes CDR1 MNHEY and CDR2 SVGAGI. CDR3 length: 13 residues.

V and J are TRBV10-2 and TRBJ2-7; 10 nucleotides agree with TRBD2. Losses at the gene ends were 8 bases for V and 3 bases for J; bases not matched to a gene: 7. CDR3 length: 14 residues. Per the germline V gene, CDR1 is WSHSY and CDR2 is SAAADI. The CDR3 loop reads CASGGTSVDYEQYF. The CDR3 nucleotides read TGCGCCAGCGGGGGGACTAGCGTCGACTACGAGCAGTACTTC.